The following is a T cell receptor (beta chain) sequence with its context. What it recognizes is unknown. The PCR had 60 Vbeta and 13 Jbeta primers. Clones were read by immunoSEQ multiplex PCR, and TCRdb kept only the in-frame ones, dropping some. In the table there are about 61,000 clones, 80% to 90% of which are singletons. The sample is drawn from a study of cytomegalovirus exposure and HLA in healthy donors. Study-level points and caveats: The productive fraction for most TCR beta V segments was about 87% or about 30% in an earlier analysis.

This CDR3 has 17 residues. Trimming shortened V by 4 bases and J by 4 bases, and 20 bases separated the two germline ends. The germline gives CDR1 MDHEN, CDR2 SYDVKM. This sequence was found in a man aged 25-40 years in good health and CMV-seropositive. The specimen sequenced was PBMCs. V is TRBV28 and J is TRBJ1-5; the D gene is possibly TRBD1 (5 bases). The CDR3 sequence is CASSSPRGRVENQPQHF. CDR3 DNA: TGTGCCAGCAGTTCTCCCCGAGGCAGGGTAGAGAATCAGCCCCAGCATTTT.